Each of the 2 T cell receptor beta chains below was sequenced from the same sample in a study of blood T cells in healthy people across ages. A J-beta primer mix and a sample-barcoded 5' primer were used in a second PCR of roughly 7 to 12 cycles. TCRdb ran MiXCR on the 5' RACE reads and lists one entry per CDR3 protein. The sample has about 1.8 million distinct CDR3 sequences, approximately 50% seen once. Sample: blood. These receptor sequences come from a woman in her 40s in good health.

The gene calls are TRBV27 and TRBJ2-5, with D unresolved. The ends were cut back, 6 bases at V and 4 bases at J, with 18 bases in the middle. This CDR3 spans 15 amino acids. Germline CDR1 and CDR2: MNHEY and SMNVEV (reference sequence). CDR3: CASRLTSLRRETQYF. In DNA form, the CDR3 reads TGTGCCAGCAGACTGACAAGCCTACGACGAGAGACCCAGTACTTC.

The chain recombines TRBV6-2 or TRBV6-3 with TRBJ2-5; a weak D match, TRBD1 (5 bases). The CDR3 covers 14 residues. Germline V gene lookup returns CDR1 MNHEY and CDR2 SVGEGT. Trimming removed 2 bases from V and 3 bases from J, with 10 bases in between. CDR3 sequence: CASSYLSREETQYF. Written as DNA, the CDR3 is TGTGCCAGCAGTTACCTCTCCAGGGAAGAGACCCAGTACTTC.